This record looks at one TCR beta chain sequence and its context. The antigen is not known. This entry belongs to a study of a mutant IDH1 vaccine in newly diagnosed glioma. In the study overall: Beforehand, treatment had been radiotherapy, temozolomide, or both; the majority received both.

Using immunoSEQ multiplex PCR, the repertoire was profiled, and TCRdb retains in-frame clones only, with some absent. The sample has tens of thousands of clones; about 81% are singletons. Time point described: week 23, last vaccination. Vaccination used 300 ug of mutant IDH1 20-mer peptide per dose, with topical imiquimod. Study-wide findings and caveats: Researchers report vaccine-induced immune responses in less than 95% of patients.

The CDR3 spans 17 residues. Germline assignment: CDR1 SGHRS and CDR2 YFSETQ. V shed 0 bases, J shed 5 bases, and the junction held 14 bases outside the gene matches. J is TRBJ2-7 and V is TRBV5-1; 7 bases agree with TRBD2. The sequenced sample was PBMCs, obtained from a glioma patient whose treatment included an IDH1 peptide vaccine. This TCR came from a middle-aged woman with glioma. Some clones in this sample may be carry-over from other donors' samples. DNA of the CDR3: TGCGCCAGCAGCTTGGGCGGTGTTGGGAGGGTTGGTAACGAGCAGTACTTC. Its protein product is CASSLGGVGRVGNEQYF. Drawing the rest from reference TRBV5-1 and TRBJ2-7, the complete variable domain is KAGVTQTPRYLIKTRGQQVTLSCSPISGHRSVSWYQQTPGQGLQFLFEYFSETQRNKGNFPGRFSGRQFSNSRSEMNVSTLELGDSALYLCASSLGGVGRVGNEQYFGPGTRLTVT.